Each of the 8 T cell receptor beta chains below was sequenced from the same sample in a study of long-term antiretroviral therapy in people with HIV. The assay, immunoSEQ v3.0, was run at survey level. Repertoires were generated with immunoSEQ multiplex PCR, while TCRdb's copy carries only in-frame clones and drops some. The sample contains 15,000 to 20,000 clones, around three quarters of which appear only once. Sequencing was performed on unsorted PBMCs, taken 2.2 years after starting antiretroviral therapy. The receptors stem from a man over 45 with HIV.

The V call is TRBV27, the J call TRBJ1-1; D is unclear. V lost 4 bases and J 1 base, leaving 19 bases between the germline ends. The CDR3 sequence is 17 residues long. The V gene's germline CDR1 is MNHEY and CDR2 SMNVEV (reference sequence). Written as DNA, the CDR3 is TGTGCCAGCAGTTCTGGTTTTTTTGCGGCGGGGAACACTGAAGCTTTCTTT. Amino acids: CASSSGFFAAGNTEAFF.

In regard to this clone: One end of the junction varies from germline; a read error may be responsible. Within the sample, other DNA sequences also encode this same CDR3. DNA of the CDR3: TGCGCCAGCAGCGATGTGGCGGGCGGGGAGTTGTTTTTT. Protein: CASSDVAGGELFF. The rearrangement links TRBV5-1 to TRBJ2-2; possibly TRBD2 for D (6 bases). This CDR3 contains 13 residues. Germline V CDR1 and CDR2: SGHRS, YFSETQ.

This chain links TRBV20-1 with TRBJ2-5; D remains unclear. Trimming removed 0 bases at V and 7 bases at J, with 3 bases between. Germline V gene sequence: CDR1 DFQATT, CDR2 SNEGSKA (reference sequence). The CDR3 is 10 amino acids. The CDR3 DNA is TGCAGTGCTAGAGAACGGACCCAGTACTTC. This codes for CSARERTQYF.

The chain carries TRBV5-1 and TRBJ2-1; no definite D call. Trimming left V 5 bases short and J 3 bases short, with 9 bases between. The CDR3 has 13 amino acids. Per the germline V gene, CDR1 is SGHRS and CDR2 is YFSETQ. CDR3 coding DNA: TGCGCCAGCAGGACCGTATTCTACAATGAGCAGTTCTTC. Translating gives CASRTVFYNEQFF. Full variable domain (missing parts from reference TRBV5-1 and TRBJ2-1): KAGVTQTPRYLIKTRGQQVTLSCSPISGHRSVSWYQQTPGQGLQFLFEYFSETQRNKGNFPGRFSGRQFSNSRSEMNVSTLELGDSALYLCASRTVFYNEQFFGPGTRLTVL.

The chain joins TRBV28 to TRBJ1-5; D is undetermined. Germline V gene sequence: CDR1 MDHEN, CDR2 SYDVKM. The ends were cut back, 6 bases at V and 6 bases at J, with 15 bases in the middle. This CDR3 spans 14 amino acids. CDR3 sequence (DNA): TGTGCCAGCAGATCCCCCCTGTCAAGTCAGCCCCAGCATTTT. It specifies CASRSPLSSQPQHF.

This chain uses TRBV2 with TRBJ1-2; D uncertain. The germline CDR1 and CDR2 sequences are SNHLY and FYNNEI. With 5 bases removed from V and 0 bases from J, the gap between germline ends came to 16 bases. This CDR3 has 16 amino acids. The CDR3 DNA is TGTGCCAGCAGTCCGCAATTAGAAGGGACTAACTATGGCTACACCTTC. Translation gives CASSPQLEGTNYGYTF.

V gene TRBV4-3 combines with J gene TRBJ2-5, with D hard to call. Germline V CDR1 and CDR2: LGHNA, YSLEER. The CDR3 has 14 amino acids. V lost 0 bases to trimming and J lost 0 bases, with 5 bases between them. The CDR3 nucleotides read TGCGCCAGCAGCCAAGACACACACCAAGAGACCCAGTACTTC. Protein sequence: CASSQDTHQETQYF.

The V and J genes are TRBV19 and TRBJ1-4; a weak D match, TRBD1 (5 bases). The germline V gene has CDR1 LNHDA and CDR2 SQIVND (reference sequence). The CDR3 totals 15 residues. V was cut by 7 bases and J by 11 bases, with 23 bases left in between. CDR3 nucleotide sequence: TGTGCCAGTACCCCGAGGGGCGCGGGGCGAGAGAAACTGTTTTTT. This translates into CASTPRGAGREKLFF.